This T cell receptor beta chain derives from a study of CD8+CD57+ T cells in acquired aplastic anemia. The sequenced patients had an expansion of CD8+CD57+ cells seen by flow cytometry. All participating patients were living with severe acquired aplastic anemia. The template for TCR beta VDJ and CDR3 sequence profiling was genomic DNA. TCRdb re-derived calls from the reads in MiXCR, one entry per CDR3 protein. This table holds over 250,000 distinct CDR3 sequences, approximately 58% found once. In its sample, this clonotype was seen many times. Sample: sorted CD4+, CD8+, or CD8+CD57+ T cells (not recorded which) from PBMCs. This receptor was taken from a human donor with aplastic anemia.

The CDR3 DNA reads as TGTGCCAGCAGTACCGCGACAGGTATGAATGAGCAGTTCTTC. The encoded protein is CASSTATGMNEQFF. This rearrangement joins TRBV6-5 to TRBJ2-1; maybe TRBD1 (6 bases). Germline V gives CDR1 MNHEY, CDR2 SVGAGI. This CDR3 has 14 amino acids. Trimming removed 5 bases from V and 7 bases from J, with 15 bases in between.